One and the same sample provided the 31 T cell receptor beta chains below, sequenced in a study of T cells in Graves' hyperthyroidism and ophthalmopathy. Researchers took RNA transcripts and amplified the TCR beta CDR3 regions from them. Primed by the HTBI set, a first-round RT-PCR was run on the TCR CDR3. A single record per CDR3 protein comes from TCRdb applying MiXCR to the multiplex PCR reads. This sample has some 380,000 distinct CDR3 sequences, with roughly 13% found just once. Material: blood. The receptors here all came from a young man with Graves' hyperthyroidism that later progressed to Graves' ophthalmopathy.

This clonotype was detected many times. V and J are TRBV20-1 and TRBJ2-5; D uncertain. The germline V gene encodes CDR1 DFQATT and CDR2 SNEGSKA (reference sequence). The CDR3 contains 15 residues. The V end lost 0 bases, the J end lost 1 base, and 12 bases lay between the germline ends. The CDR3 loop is CSARDDFGPQETQYF. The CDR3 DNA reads TGCAGTGCTAGAGATGACTTCGGACCCCAAGAGACCCAGTACTTC.

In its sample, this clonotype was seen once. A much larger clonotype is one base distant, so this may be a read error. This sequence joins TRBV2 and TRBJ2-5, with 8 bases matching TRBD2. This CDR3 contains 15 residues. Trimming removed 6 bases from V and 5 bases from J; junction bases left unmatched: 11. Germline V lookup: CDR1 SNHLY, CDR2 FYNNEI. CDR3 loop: CASSPFGGAEETQYF. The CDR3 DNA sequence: TGTGCCAGCAGCCCCTTCGGGGGGGCAGAGGAGACCCAGTACTTC.

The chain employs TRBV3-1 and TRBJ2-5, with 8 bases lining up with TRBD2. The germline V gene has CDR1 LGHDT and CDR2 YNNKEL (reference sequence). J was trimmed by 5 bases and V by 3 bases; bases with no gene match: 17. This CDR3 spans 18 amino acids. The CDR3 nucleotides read TGTGCCAGCAGCCAGTCCTGGCAAGCGGGGGCCTTAAAGGAGACCCAGTACTTC. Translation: CASSQSWQAGALKETQYF.

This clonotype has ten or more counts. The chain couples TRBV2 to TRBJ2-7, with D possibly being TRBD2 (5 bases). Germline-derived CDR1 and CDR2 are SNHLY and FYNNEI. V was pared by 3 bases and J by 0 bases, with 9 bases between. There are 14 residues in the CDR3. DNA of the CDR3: TGTGCCAGCAGTGAGACGGGGAGCTCCTACGAGCAGTACTTC. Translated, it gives CASSETGSSYEQYF.

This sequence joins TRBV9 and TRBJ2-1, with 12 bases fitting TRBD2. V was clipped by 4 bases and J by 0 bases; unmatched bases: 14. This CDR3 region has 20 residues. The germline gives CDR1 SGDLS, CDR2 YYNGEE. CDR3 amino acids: CASSPRGASGGGSSYNEQFF. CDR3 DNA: TGTGCCAGCAGCCCCCGAGGGGCTAGCGGGGGGGGTAGCTCCTACAATGAGCAGTTCTTC.

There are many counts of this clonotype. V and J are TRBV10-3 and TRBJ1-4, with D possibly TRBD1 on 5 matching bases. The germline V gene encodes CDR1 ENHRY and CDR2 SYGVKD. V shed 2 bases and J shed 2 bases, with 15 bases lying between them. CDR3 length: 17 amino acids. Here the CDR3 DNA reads TGTGCCATCAGTGAGCCGGGGACGGGGACCACTAATGAAAAACTGTTTTTT. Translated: CAISEPGTGTTNEKLFF.

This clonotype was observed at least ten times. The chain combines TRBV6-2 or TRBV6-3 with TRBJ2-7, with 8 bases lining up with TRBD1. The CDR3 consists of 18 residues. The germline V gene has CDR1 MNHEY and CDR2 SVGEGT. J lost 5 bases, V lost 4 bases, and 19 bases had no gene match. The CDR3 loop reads CASSFSPTRGQGVHEQYF. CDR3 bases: TGTGCCAGCAGTTTTTCCCCCACGAGAGGACAGGGAGTCCACGAGCAGTACTTC.

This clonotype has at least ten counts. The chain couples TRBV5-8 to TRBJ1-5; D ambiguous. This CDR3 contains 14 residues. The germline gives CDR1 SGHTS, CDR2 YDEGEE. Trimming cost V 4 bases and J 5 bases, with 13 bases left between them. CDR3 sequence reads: CASSQYGRDQPQHF. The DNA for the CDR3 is TGTGCCAGCAGCCAATACGGACGCGATCAGCCCCAGCATTTT.

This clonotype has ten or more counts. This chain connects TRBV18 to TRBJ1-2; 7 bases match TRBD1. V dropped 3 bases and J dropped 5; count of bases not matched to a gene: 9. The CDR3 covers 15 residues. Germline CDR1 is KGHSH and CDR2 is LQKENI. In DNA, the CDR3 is TGTGCCAGCTCACCTCCCTCGACAGGGAATTATGGCTACACCTTC. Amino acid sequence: CASSPPSTGNYGYTF.

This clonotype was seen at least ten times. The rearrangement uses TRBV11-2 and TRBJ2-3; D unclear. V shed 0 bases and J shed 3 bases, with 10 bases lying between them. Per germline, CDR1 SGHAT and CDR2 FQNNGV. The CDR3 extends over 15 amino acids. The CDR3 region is CASSLETAVTDTQYF. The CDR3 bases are TGTGCCAGCAGCTTAGAGACGGCTGTTACAGATACGCAGTATTTT.

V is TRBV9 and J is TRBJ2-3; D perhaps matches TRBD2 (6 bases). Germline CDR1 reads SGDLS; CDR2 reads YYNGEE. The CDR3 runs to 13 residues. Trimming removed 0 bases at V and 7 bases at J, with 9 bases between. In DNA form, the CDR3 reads TGTGCCAGCAGCGTAGGGAGGGAAAATACGCAGTATTTT. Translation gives CASSVGRENTQYF.

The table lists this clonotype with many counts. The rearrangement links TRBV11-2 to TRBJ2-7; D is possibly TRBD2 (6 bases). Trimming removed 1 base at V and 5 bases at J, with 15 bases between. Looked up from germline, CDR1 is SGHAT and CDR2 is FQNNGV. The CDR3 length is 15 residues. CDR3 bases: TGTGCCAGCAGCTTAGGGACTACCAGTCTTAACGAGCAGTACTTC. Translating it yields CASSLGTTSLNEQYF. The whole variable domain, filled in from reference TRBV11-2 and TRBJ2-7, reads EAGVAQSPRYKIIEKRQSVAFWCNPISGHATLYWYQQILGQGPKLLIQFQNNGVVDDSQLPKDRFSAERLKGVDSTLKIQPAKLEDSAVYLCASSLGTTSLNEQYFGPGTRLTVT.

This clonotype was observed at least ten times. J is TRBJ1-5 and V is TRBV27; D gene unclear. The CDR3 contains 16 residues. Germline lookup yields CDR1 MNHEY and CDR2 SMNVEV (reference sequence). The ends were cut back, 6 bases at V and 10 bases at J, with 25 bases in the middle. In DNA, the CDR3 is TGTGCCAGCAGCGAACAGCCCGCGGGGTCTCGTCTCCCCCAGCATTTT. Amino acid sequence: CASSEQPAGSRLPQHF.

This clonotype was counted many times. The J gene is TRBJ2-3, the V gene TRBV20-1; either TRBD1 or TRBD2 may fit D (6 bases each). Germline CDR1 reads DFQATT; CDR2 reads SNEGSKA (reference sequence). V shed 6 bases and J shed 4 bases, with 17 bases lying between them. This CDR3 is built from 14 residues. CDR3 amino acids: CSAQRGANADTQYF. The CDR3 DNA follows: TGCAGTGCCCAGAGGGGGGCCAATGCAGATACGCAGTATTTT.

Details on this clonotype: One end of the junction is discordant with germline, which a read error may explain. CDR3 region: CASSFEDRPDSPHHF. In DNA form, the CDR3 reads TGTGCCAGCAGCTTTGAGGACAGGCCGGATTCACCCCACCACTTT. The J gene is TRBJ1-6, the V gene TRBV7-9, with TRBD1 matching over 7 bases. The CDR3 covers 15 residues. Germline V gene sequence: CDR1 SEHNR, CDR2 FQNEAQ (reference sequence).

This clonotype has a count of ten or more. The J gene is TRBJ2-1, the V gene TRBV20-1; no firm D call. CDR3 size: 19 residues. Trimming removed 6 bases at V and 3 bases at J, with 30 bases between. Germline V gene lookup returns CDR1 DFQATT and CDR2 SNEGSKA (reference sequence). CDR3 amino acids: CSATALVVSKGYFYNEQFF. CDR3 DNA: TGCAGTGCGACGGCCTTAGTGGTTTCTAAGGGCTACTTCTACAATGAGCAGTTCTTC.

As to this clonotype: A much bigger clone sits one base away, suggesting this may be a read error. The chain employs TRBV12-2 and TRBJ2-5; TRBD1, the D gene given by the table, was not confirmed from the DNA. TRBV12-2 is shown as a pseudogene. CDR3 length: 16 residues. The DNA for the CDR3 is TGTGCCAGCAGCCCGGAGGGGGGACTCATATGGGAGACCCTGTACTTC. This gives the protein CASSPEGGLIWETLYF.

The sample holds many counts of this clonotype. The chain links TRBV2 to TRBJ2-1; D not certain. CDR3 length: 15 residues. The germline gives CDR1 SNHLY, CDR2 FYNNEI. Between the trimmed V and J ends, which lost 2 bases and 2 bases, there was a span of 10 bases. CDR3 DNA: TGTGCCAGCAGTGAAACGGGTGTGCCCTACAATGAGCAGTTCTTC. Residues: CASSETGVPYNEQFF.

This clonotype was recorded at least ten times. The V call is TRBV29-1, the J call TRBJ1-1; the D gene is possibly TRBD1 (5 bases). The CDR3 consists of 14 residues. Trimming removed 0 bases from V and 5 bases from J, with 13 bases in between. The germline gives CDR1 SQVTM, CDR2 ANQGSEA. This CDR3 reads CSVEDGRWGTEAFF. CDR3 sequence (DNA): TGCAGCGTTGAAGATGGCCGGTGGGGGACTGAAGCTTTCTTT.

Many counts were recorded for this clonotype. The CDR3 protein is CASTRLAGVTGELFF. CDR3 sequence (DNA): TGTGCCAGCACTAGGCTAGCGGGGGTCACCGGGGAGCTGTTTTTT. The chain employs TRBV12-3 or TRBV12-4 and TRBJ2-2; 10 bases map to TRBD2. This CDR3 spans 15 amino acids. The junction had 6 bases not matched to a gene; V was cut back by 7 bases and J by 4 bases.

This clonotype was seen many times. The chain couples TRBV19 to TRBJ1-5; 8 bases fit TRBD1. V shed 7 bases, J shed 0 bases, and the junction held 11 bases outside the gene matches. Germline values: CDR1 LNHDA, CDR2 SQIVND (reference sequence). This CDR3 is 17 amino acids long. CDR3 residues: CASTSTGGSYSNQPQHF. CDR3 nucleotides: TGTGCCAGTACTAGCACAGGGGGGAGTTATAGCAATCAGCCCCAGCATTTT.

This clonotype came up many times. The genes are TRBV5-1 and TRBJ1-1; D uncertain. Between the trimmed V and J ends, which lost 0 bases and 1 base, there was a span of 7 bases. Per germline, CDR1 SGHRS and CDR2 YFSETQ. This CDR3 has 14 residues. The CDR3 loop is CASSLGDGNTEAFF. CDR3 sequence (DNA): TGCGCCAGCAGCTTGGGAGATGGGAACACTGAAGCTTTCTTT.

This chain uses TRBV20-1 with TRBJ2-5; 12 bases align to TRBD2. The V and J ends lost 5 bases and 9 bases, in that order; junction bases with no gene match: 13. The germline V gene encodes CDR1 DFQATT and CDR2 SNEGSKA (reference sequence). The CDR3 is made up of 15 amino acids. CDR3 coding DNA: TGCAGTGCTCGCCCCGGGACTAGCGGGCTCCGGTCCCAGTACTTC. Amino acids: CSARPGTSGLRSQYF.

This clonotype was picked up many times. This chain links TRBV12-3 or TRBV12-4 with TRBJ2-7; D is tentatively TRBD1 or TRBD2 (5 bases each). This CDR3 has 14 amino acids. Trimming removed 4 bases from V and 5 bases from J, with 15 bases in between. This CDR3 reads CASSYGRGANEQYF. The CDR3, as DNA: TGTGCCAGCAGTTACGGTCGAGGGGCGAACGAGCAGTACTTC.

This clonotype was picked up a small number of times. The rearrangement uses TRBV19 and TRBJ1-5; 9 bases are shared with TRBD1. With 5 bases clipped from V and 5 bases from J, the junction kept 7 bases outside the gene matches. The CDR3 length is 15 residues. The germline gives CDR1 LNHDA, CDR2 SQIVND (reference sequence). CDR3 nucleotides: TGTGCCAGTAGTGCTCGGGACAGGGTTGATCAGCCCCAGCATTTT. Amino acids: CASSARDRVDQPQHF.

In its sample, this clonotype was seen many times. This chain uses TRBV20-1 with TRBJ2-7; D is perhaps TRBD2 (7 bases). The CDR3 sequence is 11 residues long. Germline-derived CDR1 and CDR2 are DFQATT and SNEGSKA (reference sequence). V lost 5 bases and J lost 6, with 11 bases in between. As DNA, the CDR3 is TGCAGTGCTGGGAGGGGGGGCGAGCAGTACTTC. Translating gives CSAGRGGEQYF.

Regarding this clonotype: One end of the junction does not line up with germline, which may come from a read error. The CDR3 is CASGSSYNEQLF. The CDR3 nucleotides are TGCGCCAGCGGCTCCTCCTACAATGAGCAGTTGTTC. V usage is TRBV5-1 and J usage is TRBJ2-1; no clear D gene. The CDR3 contains 12 residues. Germline V CDR1 and CDR2: SGHRS, YFSETQ.

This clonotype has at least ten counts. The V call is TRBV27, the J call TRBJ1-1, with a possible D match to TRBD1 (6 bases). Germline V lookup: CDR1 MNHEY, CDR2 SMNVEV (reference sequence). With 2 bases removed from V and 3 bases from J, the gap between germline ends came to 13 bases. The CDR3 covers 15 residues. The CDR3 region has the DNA TGTGCCAGCAGTTTAGTCGGGGGCGCGGACACTGAAGCTTTCTTT. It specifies CASSLVGGADTEAFF.

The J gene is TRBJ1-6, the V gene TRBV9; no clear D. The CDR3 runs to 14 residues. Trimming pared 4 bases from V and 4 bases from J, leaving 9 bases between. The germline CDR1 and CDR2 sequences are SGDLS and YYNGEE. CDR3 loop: CASSPRGYNSPLHF. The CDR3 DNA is TGTGCCAGCAGCCCGAGAGGGTATAATTCACCCCTCCACTTT.

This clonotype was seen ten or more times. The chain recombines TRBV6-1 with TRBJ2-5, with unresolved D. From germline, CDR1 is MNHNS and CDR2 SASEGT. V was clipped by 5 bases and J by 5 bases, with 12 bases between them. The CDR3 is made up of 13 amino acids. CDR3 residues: CASSSVGEETQYF. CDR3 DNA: TGTGCCAGCAGTTCGGTTGGCGAGGAGACCCAGTACTTC.

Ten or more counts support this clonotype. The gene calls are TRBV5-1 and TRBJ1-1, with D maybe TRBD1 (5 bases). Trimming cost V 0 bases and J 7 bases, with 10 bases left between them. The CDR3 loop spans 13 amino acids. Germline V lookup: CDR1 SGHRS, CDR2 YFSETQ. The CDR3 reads CASSLEGTIEAFF. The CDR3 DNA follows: TGCGCCAGCAGCTTGGAGGGGACTATTGAAGCTTTCTTT. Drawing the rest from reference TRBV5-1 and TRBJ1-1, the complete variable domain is KAGVTQTPRYLIKTRGQQVTLSCSPISGHRSVSWYQQTPGQGLQFLFEYFSETQRNKGNFPGRFSGRQFSNSRSEMNVSTLELGDSALYLCASSLEGTIEAFFGQGTRLTVV.